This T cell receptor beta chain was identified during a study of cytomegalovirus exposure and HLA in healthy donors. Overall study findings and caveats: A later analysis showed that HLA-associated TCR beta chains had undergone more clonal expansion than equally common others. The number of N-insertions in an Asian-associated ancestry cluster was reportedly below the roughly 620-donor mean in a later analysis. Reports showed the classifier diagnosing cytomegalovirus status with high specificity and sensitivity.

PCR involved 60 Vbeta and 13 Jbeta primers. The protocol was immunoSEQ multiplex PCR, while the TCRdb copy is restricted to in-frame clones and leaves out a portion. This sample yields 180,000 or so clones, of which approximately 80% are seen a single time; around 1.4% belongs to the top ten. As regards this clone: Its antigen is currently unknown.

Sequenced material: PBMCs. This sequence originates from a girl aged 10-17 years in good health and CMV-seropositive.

CDR3 protein: CASSLLGARETQYF. CDR3 in DNA: TGTGCCAGCAGCCTCCTCGGAGCTCGAGAGACCCAGTACTTC. The chain has TRBV11-2 and TRBJ2-5; no reliable D call. Trimming stripped 5 bases from V and 4 bases from J, with 14 bases between. Germline CDR1 and CDR2: SGHAT and FQNNGV. CDR3 length: 14 residues.